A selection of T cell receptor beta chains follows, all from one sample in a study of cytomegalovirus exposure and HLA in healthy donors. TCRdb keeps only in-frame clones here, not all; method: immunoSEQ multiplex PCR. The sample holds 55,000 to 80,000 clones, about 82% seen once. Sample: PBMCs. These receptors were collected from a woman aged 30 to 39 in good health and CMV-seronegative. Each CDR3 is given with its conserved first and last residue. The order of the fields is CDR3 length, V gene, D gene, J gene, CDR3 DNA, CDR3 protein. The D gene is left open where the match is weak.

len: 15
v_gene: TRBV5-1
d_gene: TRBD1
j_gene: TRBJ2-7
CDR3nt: TGCGCCAGCTTTAACAGGACAGGGGGATACTACGAGCAGTACTTC
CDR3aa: CASFNRTGGYYEQYF

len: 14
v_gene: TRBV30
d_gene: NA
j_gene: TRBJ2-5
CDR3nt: TGTGCCTGGAATGGAGGGGGACAGAAGAGAACCCAGTACTTC
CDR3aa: CAWNGGGQKRTQYF

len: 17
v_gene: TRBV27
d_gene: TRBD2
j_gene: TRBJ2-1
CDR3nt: TGTGCCAGCAGTTCTTCCAGCGGGGGGCTTTCCTACAATGAGCAGTTCTTC
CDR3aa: CASSSSSGGLSYNEQFF

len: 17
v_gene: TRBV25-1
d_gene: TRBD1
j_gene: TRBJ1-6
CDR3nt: TGTGCCAGCAGTGAATATTTCCGGGACAGCTATAATTCACCCCTCCACTTT
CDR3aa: CASSEYFRDSYNSPLHF

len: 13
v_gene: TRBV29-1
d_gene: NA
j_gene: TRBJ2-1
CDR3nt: TGCAGCGTTGAAGGGACTCCATCGCTTGAGCAGTTCTTC
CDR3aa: CSVEGTPSLEQFF

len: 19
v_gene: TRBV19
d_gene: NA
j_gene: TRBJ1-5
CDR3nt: TGTGCCAGTAAGGGGGGGATAATTGCAGAACCTTATAGCAATCAGCCCCAGCATTTT
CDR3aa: CASKGGIIAEPYSNQPQHF

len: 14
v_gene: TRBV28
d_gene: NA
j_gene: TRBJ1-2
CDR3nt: TGTGCCAGCAGCCCCGATTGGGGCTACTATGGCTACACCTTC
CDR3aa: CASSPDWGYYGYTF

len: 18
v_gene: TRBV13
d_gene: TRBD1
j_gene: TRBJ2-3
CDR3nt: TGTGCCAGCAGCGGCAGGCCGGAGGACAGGTTACCCACAGATACGCAGTATTTT
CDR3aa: CASSGRPEDRLPTDTQYF

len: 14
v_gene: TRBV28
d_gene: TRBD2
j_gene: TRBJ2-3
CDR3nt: TGTGCCAGCAGTGGTAGCGGGGAAGGGGATACGCAGTATTTT
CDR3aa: CASSGSGEGDTQYF

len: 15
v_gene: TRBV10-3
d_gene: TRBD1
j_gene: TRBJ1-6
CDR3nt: TGTGCCATCGGCAGGGGGCAGGGATATAATTCACCCCTCCACTTT
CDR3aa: CAIGRGQGYNSPLHF

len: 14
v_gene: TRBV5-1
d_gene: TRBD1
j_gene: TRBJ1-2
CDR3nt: TGCGCCAGCAGCAGCCCGGGACAGTACTATGGCTACACCTTC
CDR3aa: CASSSPGQYYGYTF

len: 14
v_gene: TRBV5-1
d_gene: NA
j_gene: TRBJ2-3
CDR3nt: TGCGCCAGCAGCTTGGCTCGGGGAGCAGATACGCAGTATTTT
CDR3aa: CASSLARGADTQYF

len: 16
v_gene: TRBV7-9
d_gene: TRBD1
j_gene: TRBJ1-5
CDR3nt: TGTGCCAGCAGCCTCTCCGGGACAGGGGGCAATCAGCCCCAGCATTTT
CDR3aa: CASSLSGTGGNQPQHF

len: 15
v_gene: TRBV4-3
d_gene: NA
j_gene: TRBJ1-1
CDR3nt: TGCGCCAGCAGCCCAGCCGGGGGAGGGAACACTGAAGCTTTCTTT
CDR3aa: CASSPAGGGNTEAFF

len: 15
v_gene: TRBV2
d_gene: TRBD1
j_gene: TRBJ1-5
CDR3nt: TGTGCCAGCAGTGAAGGGGGGACAGGGTTTCAGCCCCAGCATTTT
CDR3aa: CASSEGGTGFQPQHF

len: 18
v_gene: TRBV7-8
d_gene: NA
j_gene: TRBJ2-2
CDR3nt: TGTGCCAGCAGCTTTGGGCGGGAAGCCTCACTGGACACCGGGGAGCTGTTTTTT
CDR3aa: CASSFGREASLDTGELFF

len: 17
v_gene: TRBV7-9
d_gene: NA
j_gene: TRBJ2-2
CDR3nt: TGTGCCAGCAGCTTAGCAGCAGGGGGGCTCCACACCGGGGAGCTGTTTTTT
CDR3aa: CASSLAAGGLHTGELFF

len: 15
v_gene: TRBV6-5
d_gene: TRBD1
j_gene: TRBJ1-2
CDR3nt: TGTGCCAGCAGTCACCGGACAGGGCGGGTTGATGGCTACACCTTC
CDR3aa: CASSHRTGRVDGYTF

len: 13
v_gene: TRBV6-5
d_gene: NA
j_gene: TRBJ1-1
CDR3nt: TGTGCCAGCAGCCTAAACCGGAACAGTGAAGCTTTCTTT
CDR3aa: CASSLNRNSEAFF

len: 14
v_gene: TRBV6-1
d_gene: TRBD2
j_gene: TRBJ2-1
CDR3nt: TGTGCCAGCAGGCAGGGACTAGCGGAGAATGAGCAGTTCTTC
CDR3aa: CASRQGLAENEQFF

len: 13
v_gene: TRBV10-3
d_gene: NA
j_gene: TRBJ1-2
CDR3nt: TGTGCCATCACTCAACAGGGAGACTATGGCTACACCTTC
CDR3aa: CAITQQGDYGYTF

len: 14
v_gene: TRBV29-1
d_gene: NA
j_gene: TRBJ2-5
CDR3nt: TGCAGCGTTGAAGGGCCCGGGAGCCAAGAGACCCAGTACTTC
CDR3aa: CSVEGPGSQETQYF

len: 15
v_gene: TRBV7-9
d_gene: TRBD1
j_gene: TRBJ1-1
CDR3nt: TGTGCCAGCAGCCCCCAGACAGGGGAGAACACTGAAGCTTTCTTT
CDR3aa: CASSPQTGENTEAFF

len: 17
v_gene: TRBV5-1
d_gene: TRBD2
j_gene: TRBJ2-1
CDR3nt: TGCGCCAGCAGTCCTCAATCAGGGGCGGGGGGCCACAATGAGCAGTTCTTC
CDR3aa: CASSPQSGAGGHNEQFF